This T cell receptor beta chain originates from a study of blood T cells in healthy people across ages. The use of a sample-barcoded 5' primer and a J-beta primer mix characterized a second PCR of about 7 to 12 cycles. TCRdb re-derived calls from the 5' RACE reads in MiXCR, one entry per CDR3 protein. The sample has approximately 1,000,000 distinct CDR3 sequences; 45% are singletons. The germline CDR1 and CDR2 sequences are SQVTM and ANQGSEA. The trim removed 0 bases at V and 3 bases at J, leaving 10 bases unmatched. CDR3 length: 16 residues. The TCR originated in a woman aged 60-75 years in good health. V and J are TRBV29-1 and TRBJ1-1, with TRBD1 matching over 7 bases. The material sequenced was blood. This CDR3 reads CSVEDLGTASYTEAFF. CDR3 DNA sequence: TGCAGCGTTGAAGACCTCGGGACAGCATCCTACACTGAAGCTTTCTTT.